Below are 13 T cell receptor beta chains sequenced from a single sample in a study of human T cells and chemical hapten exposure. This sample's time point: healthy volunteer bleed at 6 weeks. Total RNA extraction was carried out from unfractionated whole blood. MiXCR, run by TCRdb on the RACE reads, gives a single entry per CDR3 protein. The repertoire consists of some 77,000 distinct CDR3 sequences, with approximately 8.6% occurring once and the leading ten covering less than 2%. Sample: whole blood. Receptor source: a female donor in good health. Some clones in this sample may be carry-over from other donors' samples.

This clonotype has a count of ten or more. CDR3 in amino acids: CSVWTGGNGYTF. CDR3 DNA: TGCAGCGTTTGGACAGGGGGCAATGGCTACACCTTC. V gene TRBV29-1 combines with J gene TRBJ1-2; TRBD1 agrees at 11 bases. Per the germline V gene, CDR1 is SQVTM and CDR2 is ANQGSEA. After removal of 5 bases from V and 6 bases from J, the junction contained 2 bases not matched to a gene. There are 12 residues in the CDR3.

This clonotype was counted at least ten times. V and J are TRBV6-6 and TRBJ1-5, with TRBD1 identical over 8 bases. The CDR3 sequence is 15 residues long. CDR1 is MNHNY and CDR2 is SVGAGI in the germline V gene (reference sequence). The junction had 5 bases not matched to a gene; V was cut back by 0 bases and J by 7 bases. CDR3 residues: CASSYSQGAGQPQHF. In DNA form, the CDR3 reads TGTGCCAGCAGTTACTCCCAGGGGGCGGGACAGCCCCAGCATTTT.

Remarks on this clonotype: This sequence may be a read error, since a much larger clone differs from it by one base. This chain connects TRBV20-1 to TRBJ2-7, with D possibly being TRBD2 (5 bases). CDR1 is DFQATT and CDR2 is SNEGSKA in the germline V gene (reference sequence). V was clipped by 6 bases and J by 12 bases, with 15 bases between them. This CDR3 comprises 10 residues. CDR3 protein: CSAADERTYF. For the CDR3, the DNA is TGCAGTGCCGCCGATGAGCGGACGTACTTC.

This clonotype was found many times. The DNA for the CDR3 is TGTGCCAGCAGCTTGCCATATGGGACTAGCGGGGGGGCGGGCACAGATACGCAGTATTTT. It encodes CASSLPYGTSGGAGTDTQYF. This rearrangement joins TRBV4-2 to TRBJ2-3; 16 bases align to TRBD2. From germline, CDR1 is LGHNA and CDR2 YNFKEQ. V trimming: 5 bases; J trimming: 1 base; junction bases outside the gene matches: 12. The CDR3 consists of 20 residues.

The CDR3 sequence: CAISEVTSGAYGTDTQYF. The CDR3 DNA reads as TGTGCCATCAGTGAGGTTACTAGCGGGGCCTACGGCACAGATACGCAGTATTTT. The J gene is TRBJ2-3, the V gene TRBV10-3; 10 bases line up with TRBD2. This CDR3 is 18 amino acids long. The V and J ends lost 2 bases and 1 base, in that order; junction bases with no gene match: 9. Germline V gene sequence: CDR1 ENHRY, CDR2 SYGVKD.

This clonotype showed up just a few times. This may come from a read error, since a much larger clone is one base off. V gene TRBV6-5 combines with J gene TRBJ1-6, with D uncertain. This CDR3 spans 12 amino acids. Germline values: CDR1 MNHEY, CDR2 SVGAGI. V was cut by 7 bases and J by 11 bases, with 12 bases left in between. The DNA of the CDR3 is TGTGCCAGCACCCACGGGATTGCACCCCTCCACTTT. It codes for CASTHGIAPLHF.

This rearrangement joins TRBV2 to TRBJ2-6; D gene uncertain. Germline lookup yields CDR1 SNHLY and CDR2 FYNNEI. V was trimmed by 1 base and J by 1 base, leaving 5 bases between them. The CDR3 length is 15 residues. This CDR3 is CASSEGGSGANVLTF. CDR3 nucleotide sequence: TGTGCCAGCAGTGAAGGAGGTTCTGGGGCCAACGTCCTGACTTTC.

On this clonotype: A much larger clone is a single base away; this may be a read error. The rearrangement uses TRBV28 and TRBJ2-6; D gene unclear. CDR3 length equals 16 residues. CDR1 MDHEN and CDR2 SYDVKM come from the germline V gene. V lost 3 bases and J 0 bases, leaving 9 bases between the germline ends. CDR3 nucleotide sequence: TGTGCCAGCAGTTTGATCACAAGCTCTGGGGCCAACGTCCTGACTTTC. It codes for CASSLITSSGANVLTF.

This chain uses TRBV11-2 with TRBJ2-3; D ambiguous. CDR1 and CDR2 (germline): SGHAT, FQNNGV. The CDR3 extends over 19 amino acids. The V gene lost 1 base and the J gene lost 3 bases, with 23 bases spanning the gap. The CDR3 region is CASSLGAQSRTWGTDTQYF. The CDR3 region has the DNA TGTGCCAGCAGCTTAGGTGCCCAGTCCCGGACGTGGGGAACAGATACGCAGTATTTT.

The chain is built from TRBV6-5 and TRBJ2-3, with 8 bases that match TRBD2. This CDR3 contains 15 residues. Trimming took 6 bases from V and 0 from J; bases not matched to a gene: 5. Germline-derived CDR1 and CDR2 are MNHEY and SVGAGI. The CDR3 spells CASSRLAFSTDTQYF. CDR3 DNA sequence: TGTGCCAGCAGCAGACTAGCGTTTAGCACAGATACGCAGTATTTT.

The rearrangement uses TRBV6-6 and TRBJ1-6, with D perhaps matching TRBD1 (6 bases). Per the germline V gene, CDR1 is MNHNY and CDR2 is SVGAGI (reference sequence). This CDR3 spans 14 amino acids. V shed 6 bases and J shed 4 bases, with 10 bases lying between them. For the CDR3, the DNA is TGTGCCAGCAGGACGACAGGTTATAATTCACCCCTCCACTTT. It encodes CASRTTGYNSPLHF.

In its sample, this clonotype was seen many times. The V call is TRBV28, the J call TRBJ2-7; D unresolved. Germline values: CDR1 MDHEN, CDR2 SYDVKM. The CDR3 sequence is 14 residues long. Deletions cut 4 bases from V and 0 bases from J, with 10 bases between. The CDR3 sequence: CASSSTWFSYEQYF. Here the CDR3 DNA reads TGTGCCAGCAGTTCAACTTGGTTCTCCTACGAGCAGTACTTC.

This clonotype came up many times. The V call is TRBV18, the J call TRBJ2-3; D unresolved. V gave up 8 bases and J gave up 0 bases, with 6 bases separating them. Germline V gene sequence: CDR1 KGHSH, CDR2 LQKENI. This CDR3 contains 12 residues. This CDR3 is CASSPSTDTQYF. The CDR3 nucleotides read TGTGCCAGCAGCCCTAGCACAGATACGCAGTATTTT.